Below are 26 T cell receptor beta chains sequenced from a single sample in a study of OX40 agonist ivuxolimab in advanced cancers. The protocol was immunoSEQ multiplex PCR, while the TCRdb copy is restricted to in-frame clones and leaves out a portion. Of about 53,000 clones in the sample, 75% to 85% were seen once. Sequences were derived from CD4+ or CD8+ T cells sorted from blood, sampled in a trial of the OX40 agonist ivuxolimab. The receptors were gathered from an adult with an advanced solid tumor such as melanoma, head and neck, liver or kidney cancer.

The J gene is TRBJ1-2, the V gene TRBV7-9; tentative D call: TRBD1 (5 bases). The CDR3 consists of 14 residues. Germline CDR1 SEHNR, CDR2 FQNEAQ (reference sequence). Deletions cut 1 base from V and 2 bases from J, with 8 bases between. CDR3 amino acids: CASSLGWGNYGYTF. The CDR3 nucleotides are TGTGCCAGCAGCTTAGGTTGGGGCAACTATGGCTACACCTTC.

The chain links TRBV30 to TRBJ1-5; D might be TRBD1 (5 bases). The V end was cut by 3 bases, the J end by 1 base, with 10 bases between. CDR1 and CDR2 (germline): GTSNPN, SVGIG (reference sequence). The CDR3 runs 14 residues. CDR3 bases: TGTGCCTGGAGGGCGAGGGGAAGCAATCAGCCCCAGCATTTT. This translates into CAWRARGSNQPQHF.

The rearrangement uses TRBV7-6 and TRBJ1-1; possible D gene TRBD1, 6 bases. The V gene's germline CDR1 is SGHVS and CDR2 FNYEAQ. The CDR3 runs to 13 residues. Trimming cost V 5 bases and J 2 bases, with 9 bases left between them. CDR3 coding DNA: TGTGCCAGCAGCCGACAGGAAAACACTGAAGCTTTCTTT. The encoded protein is CASSRQENTEAFF.

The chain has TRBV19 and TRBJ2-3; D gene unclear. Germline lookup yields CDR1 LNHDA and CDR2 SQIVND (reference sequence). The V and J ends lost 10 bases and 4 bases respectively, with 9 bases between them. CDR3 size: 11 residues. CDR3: CATLVADTQYF. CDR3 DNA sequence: TGTGCCACCCTGGTGGCAGATACGCAGTATTTT.

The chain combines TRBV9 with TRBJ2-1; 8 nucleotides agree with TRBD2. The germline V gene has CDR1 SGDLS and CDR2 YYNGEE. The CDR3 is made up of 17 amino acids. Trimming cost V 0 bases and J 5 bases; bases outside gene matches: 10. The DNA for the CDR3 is TGTGCCAGCAGCGTAGGGATAGCGGGAAGTACAGACAATGAGCAGTTCTTC. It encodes CASSVGIAGSTDNEQFF.

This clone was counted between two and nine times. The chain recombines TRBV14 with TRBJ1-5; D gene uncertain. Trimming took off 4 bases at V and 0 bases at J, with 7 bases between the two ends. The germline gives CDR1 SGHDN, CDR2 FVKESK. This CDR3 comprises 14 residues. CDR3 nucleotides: TGTGCCAGCAGCCCGGTGGATAGCAATCAGCCCCAGCATTTT. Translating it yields CASSPVDSNQPQHF.

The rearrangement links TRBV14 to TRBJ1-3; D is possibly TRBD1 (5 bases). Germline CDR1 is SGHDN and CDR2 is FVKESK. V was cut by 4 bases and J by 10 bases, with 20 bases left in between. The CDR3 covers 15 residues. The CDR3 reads CASSPLKQGPRTIYF. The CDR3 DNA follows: TGTGCCAGCAGCCCCCTTAAGCAGGGACCGCGTACCATATATTTT.

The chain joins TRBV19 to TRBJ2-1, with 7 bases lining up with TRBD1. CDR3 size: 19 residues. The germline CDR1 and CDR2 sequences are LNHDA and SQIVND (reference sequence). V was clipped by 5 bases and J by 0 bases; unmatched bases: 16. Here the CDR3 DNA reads TGTGCCAGTAGTGCAATCGGGACAGCCTCCAGTAGCTCCTACAATGAGCAGTTCTTC. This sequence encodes CASSAIGTASSSSYNEQFF.

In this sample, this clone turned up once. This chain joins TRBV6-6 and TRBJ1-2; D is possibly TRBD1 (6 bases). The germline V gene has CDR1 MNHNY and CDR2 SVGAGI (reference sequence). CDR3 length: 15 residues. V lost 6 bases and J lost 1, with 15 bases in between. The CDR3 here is CASSLSQGINYGYTF. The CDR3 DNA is TGTGCCAGCAGCCTCTCACAGGGCATTAACTATGGCTACACCTTC.

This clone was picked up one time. For the CDR3, the DNA is TGTGCCATCAGTGACTGGAGGGACAGGGACCAAGAGACCCAGTACTTC. It translates to CAISDWRDRDQETQYF. The chain is built from TRBV10-3 and TRBJ2-5; TRBD1 agrees at 9 bases. V shed 3 bases and J 0 bases; nucleotides not matched to a gene: 5. The length of the CDR3 is 16 residues. Germline CDR1 reads ENHRY; CDR2 reads SYGVKD.

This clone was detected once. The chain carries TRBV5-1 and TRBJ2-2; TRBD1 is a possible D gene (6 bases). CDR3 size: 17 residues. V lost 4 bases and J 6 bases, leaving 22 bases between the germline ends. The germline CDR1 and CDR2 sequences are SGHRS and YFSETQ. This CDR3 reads CASSVEPPGQHPGELFF. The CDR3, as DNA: TGCGCCAGCAGCGTAGAACCTCCGGGACAACACCCCGGGGAGCTGTTTTTT.

Here the CDR3 reads CASSPWTGQNQPQHF. The CDR3 DNA reads as TGTGCCAGCAGCCCTTGGACAGGTCAGAATCAGCCCCAGCATTTT. The genes are TRBV7-8 and TRBJ1-5; 7 positions match TRBD1. Germline CDR1 and CDR2: SGHVS and FQNEAQ. The CDR3 spans 15 residues. Germline trimming cut 5 bases from V and 4 bases from J; bases unmatched to any gene: 8.

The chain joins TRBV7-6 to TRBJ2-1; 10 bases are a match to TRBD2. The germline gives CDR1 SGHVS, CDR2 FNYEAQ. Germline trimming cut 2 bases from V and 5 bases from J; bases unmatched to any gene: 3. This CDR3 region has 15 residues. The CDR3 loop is CASSLSGLADNEQFF. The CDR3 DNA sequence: TGTGCCAGCAGCTTATCTGGACTAGCGGACAATGAGCAGTTCTTC.

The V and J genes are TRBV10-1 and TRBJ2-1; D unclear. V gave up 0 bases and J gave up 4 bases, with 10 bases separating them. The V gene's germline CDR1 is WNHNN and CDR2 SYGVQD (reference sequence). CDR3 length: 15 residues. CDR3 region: CASSESRSDYNEQFF. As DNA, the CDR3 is TGCGCCAGCAGTGAGTCGCGGTCGGATTACAATGAGCAGTTCTTC.

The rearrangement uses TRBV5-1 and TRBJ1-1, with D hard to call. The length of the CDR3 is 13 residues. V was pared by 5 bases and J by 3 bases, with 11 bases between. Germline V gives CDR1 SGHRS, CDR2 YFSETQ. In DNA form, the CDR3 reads TGCGCCAGCAGAAGGATGGACGACACTGAAGCTTTCTTT. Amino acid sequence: CASRRMDDTEAFF.

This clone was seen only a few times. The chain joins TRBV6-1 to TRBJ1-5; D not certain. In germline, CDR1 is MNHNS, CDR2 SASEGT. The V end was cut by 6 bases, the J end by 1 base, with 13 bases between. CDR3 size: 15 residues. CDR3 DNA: TGTGCCAGCAGGAGGGCAGTTGCCAGCAATCAGCCCCAGCATTTT. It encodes CASRRAVASNQPQHF.

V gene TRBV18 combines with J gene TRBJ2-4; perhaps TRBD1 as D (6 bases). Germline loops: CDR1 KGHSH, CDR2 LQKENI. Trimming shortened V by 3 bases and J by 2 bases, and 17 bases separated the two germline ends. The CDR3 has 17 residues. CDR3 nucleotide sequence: TGTGCCAGCTCACCTCGTATGCAGGGGAGTTCCAAAAACATTCAGTACTTC. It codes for CASSPRMQGSSKNIQYF.

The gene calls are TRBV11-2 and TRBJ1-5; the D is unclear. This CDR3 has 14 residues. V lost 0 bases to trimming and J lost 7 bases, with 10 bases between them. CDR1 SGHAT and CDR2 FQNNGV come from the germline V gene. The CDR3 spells CASSLDTGRQPQHF. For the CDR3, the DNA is TGTGCCAGCAGCTTAGATACGGGAAGGCAGCCCCAGCATTTT.

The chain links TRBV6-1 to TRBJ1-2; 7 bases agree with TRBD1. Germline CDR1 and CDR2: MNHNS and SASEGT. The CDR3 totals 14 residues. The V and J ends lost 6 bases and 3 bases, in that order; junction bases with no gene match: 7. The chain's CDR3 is CASRNRDSYYGYTF. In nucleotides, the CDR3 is TGTGCCAGCAGAAACCGGGACAGTTACTATGGCTACACCTTC.

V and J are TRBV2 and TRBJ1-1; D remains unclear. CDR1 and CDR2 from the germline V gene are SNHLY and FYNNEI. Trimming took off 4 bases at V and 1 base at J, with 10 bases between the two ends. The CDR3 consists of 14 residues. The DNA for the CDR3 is TGTGCCAGCAGTGGCCGAGAGACGAACACTGAAGCTTTCTTT. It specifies CASSGRETNTEAFF.

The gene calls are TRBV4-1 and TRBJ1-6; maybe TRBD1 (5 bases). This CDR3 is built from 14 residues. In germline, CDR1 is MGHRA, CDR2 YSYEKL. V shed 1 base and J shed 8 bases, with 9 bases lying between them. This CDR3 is CASSQGQYYSPLHF. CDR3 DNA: TGCGCCAGCAGCCAAGGACAGTATTATTCACCCCTCCACTTT.

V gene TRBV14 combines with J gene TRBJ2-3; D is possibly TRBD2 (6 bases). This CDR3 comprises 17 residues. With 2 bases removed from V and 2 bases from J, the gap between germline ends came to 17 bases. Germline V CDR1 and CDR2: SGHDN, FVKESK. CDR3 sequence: CASSQLEGSLSTDTQYF. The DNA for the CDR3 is TGTGCCAGCAGCCAATTGGAGGGGTCTCTATCCACAGATACGCAGTATTTT.

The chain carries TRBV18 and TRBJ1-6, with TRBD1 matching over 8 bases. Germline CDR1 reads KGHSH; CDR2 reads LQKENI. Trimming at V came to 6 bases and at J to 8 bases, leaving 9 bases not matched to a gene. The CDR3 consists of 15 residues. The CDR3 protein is CASSRQGSEHSPLHF. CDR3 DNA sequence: TGTGCCAGCTCCCGACAGGGGAGTGAGCATTCACCCCTCCACTTT.

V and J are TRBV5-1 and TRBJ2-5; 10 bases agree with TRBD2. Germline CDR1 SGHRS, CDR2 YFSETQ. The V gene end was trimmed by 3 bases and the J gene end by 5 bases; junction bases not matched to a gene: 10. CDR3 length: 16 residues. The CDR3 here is CASSSASGGAEETQYF. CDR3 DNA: TGCGCCAGCAGCTCGGCTAGCGGGGGCGCTGAGGAGACCCAGTACTTC.

DNA for the CDR3: TGCGCCAGCAGCCAGGTACTAGCGGGGGCCTCCACAGATACGCAGTATTTT. This gives the protein CASSQVLAGASTDTQYF. V is TRBV4-1 and J is TRBJ2-3, with 11 nucleotides matching TRBD2. CDR1 and CDR2 (germline): MGHRA, YSYEKL. The CDR3 has 17 residues. The junction had 7 bases not matched to a gene; V was cut back by 3 bases and J by 2 bases.

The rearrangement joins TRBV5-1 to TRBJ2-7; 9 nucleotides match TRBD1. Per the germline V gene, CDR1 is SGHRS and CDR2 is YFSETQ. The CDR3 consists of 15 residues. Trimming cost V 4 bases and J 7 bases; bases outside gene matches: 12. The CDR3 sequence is CASSISRDRVGEQYF. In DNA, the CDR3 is TGCGCCAGCAGCATAAGCAGGGACAGGGTGGGAGAGCAGTACTTC.